This record covers a single T cell receptor (beta chain). The junction had 17 bases not matched to a gene; V was cut back by 3 bases and J by 7 bases. The germline gives CDR1 LNHNV, CDR2 YYDKDF (reference sequence). The CDR3 has 17 amino acids. The data were obtained in a study of shared T cell receptors in the human thymus. Clones were read by immunoSEQ multiplex PCR, and TCRdb kept only the in-frame ones, dropping some. The sample holds roughly 550,000 clones, 78% seen once. A further study also used this sample, focusing on human thymus T cells. That work contributes: Overlap was high between thymic repertoires from unrelated individuals, as reported in related research.

Material for sequencing was thymocytes. The genes are TRBV15 and TRBJ2-7, with TRBD2 matching 8 bases. The sequence derives from a boy younger than two with a congenital heart defect. This CDR3 reads CATSRDAGGDSAGEQYF. DNA for the CDR3: TGTGCCACCAGCAGGGACGCCGGGGGGGATTCGGCCGGGGAGCAGTACTTC.